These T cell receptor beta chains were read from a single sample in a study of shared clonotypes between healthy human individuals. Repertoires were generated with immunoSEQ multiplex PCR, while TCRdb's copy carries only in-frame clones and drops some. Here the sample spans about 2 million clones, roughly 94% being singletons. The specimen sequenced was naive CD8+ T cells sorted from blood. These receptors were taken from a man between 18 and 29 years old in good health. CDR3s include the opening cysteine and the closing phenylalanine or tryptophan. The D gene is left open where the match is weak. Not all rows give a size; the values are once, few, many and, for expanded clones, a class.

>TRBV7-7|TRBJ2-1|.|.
CASSLYHEGRSNEQFF
TGTGCTAGCAGCTTATATCACGAGGGTAGGTCCAATGAGCAGTTCTTC
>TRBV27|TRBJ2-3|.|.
CASSPPFGAEADTQYF
TGTGCCAGCAGCCCTCCCTTCGGGGCGGAGGCAGATACGCAGTATTTT
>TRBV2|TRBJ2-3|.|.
CASSPPTGQSSTDTQYF
TGTGCCAGCAGCCCACCAACCGGACAGTCTAGCACAGATACGCAGTATTTT
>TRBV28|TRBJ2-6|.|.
CASSKRAVTGANVLTF
TGTGCCAGCAGTAAACGAGCGGTGACTGGGGCCAACGTCCTGACTTTC
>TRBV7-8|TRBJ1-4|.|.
CASSLALGVGEKLFF
TGTGCCAGCAGCTTAGCGTTAGGGGTGGGTGAAAAACTGTTTTTT
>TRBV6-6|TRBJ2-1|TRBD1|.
CASSYSPGGSYNEQFF
TGTGCCAGCAGTTACTCCCCAGGGGGCTCCTACAATGAGCAGTTCTTC
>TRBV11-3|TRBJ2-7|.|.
CASSLNVGYEQYF
TGTGCCAGCAGCTTAAACGTGGGCTACGAGCAGTACTTC
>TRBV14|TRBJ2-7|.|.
CASSHPRAYEQYF
TGTGCCAGCAGCCACCCCCGGGCCTACGAGCAGTACTTC
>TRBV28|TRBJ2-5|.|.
CASSPIKETQYF
TGTGCCAGCAGTCCTATTAAAGAGACCCAGTACTTC
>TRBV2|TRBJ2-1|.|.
CASSEAGSYNEQFF
TGTGCCAGCAGTGAAGCGGGCAGCTACAATGAGCAGTTCTTC
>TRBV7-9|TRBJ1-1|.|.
CASSLSSLNTEAFF
TGTGCCAGCAGCTTATCATCTTTGAACACTGAAGCTTTCTTT
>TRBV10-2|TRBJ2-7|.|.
CASQGYEQYF
TGCGCCAGCCAGGGCTACGAGCAGTACTTC
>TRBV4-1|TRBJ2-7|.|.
CASSHGTYEQYF
TGCGCCAGCAGCCATGGGACCTACGAGCAGTACTTC
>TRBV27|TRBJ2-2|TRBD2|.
CASSLGGSTGELFF
TGTGCCAGCTCCCTGGGGGGGTCCACCGGGGAGCTGTTTTTT
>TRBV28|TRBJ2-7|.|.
CASSEEMGEQYF
TGTGCCAGCAGTGAAGAAATGGGCGAGCAGTACTTC
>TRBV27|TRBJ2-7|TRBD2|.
CASSLSGHGAYEQYF
TGTGCCAGCAGTCTTAGCGGGCACGGGGCCTACGAGCAGTACTTC
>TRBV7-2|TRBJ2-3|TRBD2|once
CASSTGTSSTDTQYF
TGTGCCAGCAGCACCGGGACTAGCAGCACAGATACGCAGTATTTT
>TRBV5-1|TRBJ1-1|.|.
CASSLNRQLGWTEAFF
TGCGCCAGCAGCTTGAATCGACAGCTGGGTTGGACTGAAGCTTTCTTT
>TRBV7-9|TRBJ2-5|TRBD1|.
CASSLEGGQGQETQYF
TGTGCCAGCAGCTTAGAAGGAGGACAGGGCCAAGAGACCCAGTACTTC
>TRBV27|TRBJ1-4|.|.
CASSIGMGDEKLFF
TGTGCCAGCAGTATCGGAATGGGGGATGAAAAACTGTTTTTT
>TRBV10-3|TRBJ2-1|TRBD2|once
CAISLAGSNEQFF
TGTGCCATCAGCCTAGCGGGGAGCAATGAGCAGTTCTTC
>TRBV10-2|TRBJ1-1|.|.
CASSECMEACEAFF
TGCGCCAGCAGTGAATGTATGGAGGCGTGTGAAGCTTTCTTT
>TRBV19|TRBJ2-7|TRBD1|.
CASSSTGTGDEQYF
TGTGCCAGTAGTAGTACCGGGACAGGGGATGAGCAGTACTTC
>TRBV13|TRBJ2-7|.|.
CASSGPQGEQYF
TGTGCCAGCAGCGGGCCGCAGGGCGAGCAGTACTTC
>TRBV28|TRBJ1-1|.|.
CASSFPGGAGTEAFF
TGTGCCAGCAGTTTTCCGGGGGGCGCGGGCACTGAAGCTTTCTTT
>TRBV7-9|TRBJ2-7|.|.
CASSAALGDEQYF
TGTGCCAGCAGCGCCGCTCTGGGGGACGAGCAGTACTTC
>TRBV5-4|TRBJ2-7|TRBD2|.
CASSLGLAGGEQYF
TGTGCCAGCAGCTTGGGACTAGCGGGAGGCGAGCAGTACTTC
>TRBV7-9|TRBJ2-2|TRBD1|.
CASSPRDRDPGELFF
TGTGCCAGCAGCCCCCGGGACAGGGATCCCGGGGAGCTGTTTTTT
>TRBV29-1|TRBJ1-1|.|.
CSVEDGEAFF
TGCAGCGTTGAAGACGGGGAAGCTTTCTTT
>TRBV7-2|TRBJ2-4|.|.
CASSPEPQGGQYF
TGTGCCAGCAGCCCAGAGCCGCAGGGGGGGCAGTACTTC
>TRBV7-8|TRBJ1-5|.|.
CASSFGLLGSNQPQHF
TGTGCCAGCAGCTTTGGCCTCCTCGGGAGCAATCAGCCCCAGCATTTT
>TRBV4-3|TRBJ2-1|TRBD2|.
CASSQVQGASGRTREQFF
TGCGCCAGCAGCCAAGTTCAGGGGGCTAGCGGGAGAACCCGTGAGCAGTTCTTC